This is a list of T cell receptor beta chains from one sample in a study of beta chain features in type 1 diabetes. Produced via immunoSEQ multiplex PCR; TCRdb's table is partial and in-frame only. The repertoire holds a few hundred thousand clones, around 9.6% seen once, with over 0.45% in the top ten. The specimen sequenced was central memory CD4+ T cells from blood. The receptors derive from a young man with type 1 diabetes. The CDR3 runs from the conserved cysteine through the conserved F or W. The D gene is left open where the match is weak. Size is stated for part of the rows, as once, few or many counts, or as a class when the clone is expanded.

clone_size	cdr3_length	d_call	v_call	j_call	cdr3_nt	cdr3_aa
.	17	TRBD1	TRBV15	TRBJ2-7	TGTGCCACCAGCAGAGACTTGACCGGGACAGTAGTTTACGAGCAGTACTTC	CATSRDLTGTVVYEQYF
few	13	.	TRBV11-2	TRBJ1-2	TGTGCCAGCAGCCCCCGACAAGGGGACGGCTACACCTTC	CASSPRQGDGYTF
.	14	.	TRBV29-1	TRBJ2-7	TGCAGCGTTGAAAGGAGTGGGCCGGCAAGGGAGCAGTACTTC	CSVERSGPAREQYF
few	17	.	TRBV6-1	TRBJ1-5	TGTGCCAGCAGTGAAGCGGCGGGGGCTATTGGCAATCAGCCCCAGCATTTT	CASSEAAGAIGNQPQHF
.	14	.	TRBV5-1	TRBJ2-5	TGCGCCAGCAGCCCCGGACAGACACAAGAGACCCAGTACTTC	CASSPGQTQETQYF
many	14	TRBD1	TRBV6-5	TRBJ2-3	TGTGCCAGCAGGGTACAGGGGGCGGCAGATACGCAGTATTTT	CASRVQGAADTQYF
few	14	.	TRBV5-1	TRBJ1-1	TGCGCCAGCAGCACGACAGTTGGGTCTCCTGAAGCTTTCTTT	CASSTTVGSPEAFF
.	15	.	TRBV5-1	TRBJ2-7	TGCGCCAGCAGCTCGTTTGGTGTCAGATTCTACGAGCAGTACTTC	CASSSFGVRFYEQYF
few	13	.	TRBV7-3	TRBJ2-5	TGTGCCAGCAGCTTAAATCGCCAAGAGACCCAGTACTTC	CASSLNRQETQYF
few	15	TRBD2	TRBV30	TRBJ2-3	TGTGCCTGGAGTGGGGGACTAGCGCACAGGGATACGCAGTATTTT	CAWSGGLAHRDTQYF
few	14	.	TRBV6-6	TRBJ2-1	TGTGCCACCGGGACCGGGACATTTTACAATGAGCAGTTCTTC	CATGTGTFYNEQFF
.	15	TRBD1	TRBV27	TRBJ2-2	TGTGCCAGCAGTTTAAACAGGGGGGCTACCGGGGAGCTGTTTTTT	CASSLNRGATGELFF
few	15	TRBD1	TRBV28	TRBJ1-2	TGTGCCAGCAGTTTACGCCCGGGACAGGGGAAAGGCTACACCTTC	CASSLRPGQGKGYTF
.	15	.	TRBV7-2	TRBJ1-4	TGTGCCAGCAGCTTAGTCGCAGAACCGAATGAAAAACTGTTTTTT	CASSLVAEPNEKLFF
.	13	.	TRBV7-9	TRBJ1-1	TGTGCCAGCAGCCAGTCGGAAAACACTGAAGCTTTCTTT	CASSQSENTEAFF
.	13	.	TRBV5-1	TRBJ2-2	TGCGCCAGCAGCTTGGGTGCCAGCGGGGAGCTGTTTTTT	CASSLGASGELFF
few	14	TRBD2	TRBV5-1	TRBJ2-5	TGCGCCAGCAGCCCGAGGACTAGCGGGGAGACCCAGTACTTC	CASSPRTSGETQYF
few	13	.	TRBV7-8	TRBJ2-5	TGTGCCAGCAGCTTAGAGATCTCGGCAACCCAGTACTTC	CASSLEISATQYF
few	15	.	TRBV7-2	TRBJ1-1	TGTGCCAGCAGCTTAGTTACGGGAAGGGACACTGAAGCTTTCTTT	CASSLVTGRDTEAFF
.	16	.	TRBV15	TRBJ1-3	TGTGCCACCAGCAGAGGACACGCCAACTCTGGAAACACCATATATTTT	CATSRGHANSGNTIYF
.	17	.	TRBV10-3	TRBJ1-5	TGTGCCATCAGTGAGGGGGGATCTGTAGGAAGCAATCAGCCCCAGCATTTT	CAISEGGSVGSNQPQHF
.	11	.	TRBV19	TRBJ2-1	TGTGCCAGTGGCGGCTACAATGAGCAGTTCTTC	CASGGYNEQFF